This paragraph covers one T cell receptor beta chain sequence. This record comes from a study of blood T cell repertoires in COVID-19. Source study methods: Amplification of reference gene primers was used by the study to estimate nucleated cell counts. Sequenced by immunoSEQ multiplex PCR; TCRdb stores in-frame clones only, minus some. V and J calls plus clone size are reproduced from that table; the DNA served to infer D and trimming. The top ten clones hold approximately 7% of a sample with roughly 150,000 clones, approximately 85% of them seen once. V lost 3 bases and J lost 4; bases outside the gene matches: 7. This CDR3 is built from 15 residues. Germline CDR1 and CDR2: LGHDT and YNNKEL (reference sequence).

Sequencing was performed on peripheral blood. This TCR came from a man older than 75 with COVID-19, enrolled during active disease. The chain carries TRBV3-1 (or the pseudogene TRBV3-2) and TRBJ1-1; 8 nucleotides align to TRBD1. Here the CDR3 reads CASSQAATGGTEAFF. The CDR3 nucleotides read TGTGCCAGCAGCCAGGCCGCCACAGGGGGCACTGAAGCTTTCTTT.